This T cell receptor beta chain is from a study of chemoradiotherapy in HPV16-positive cancers. Clones were read by immunoSEQ multiplex PCR, and TCRdb kept only the in-frame ones, dropping some. The sample lists approximately 800 clones, over 75% occurring once. Deletions cut 4 bases from V and 7 bases from J, with 17 bases between. CDR1 is SGHDT and CDR2 is YYEEEE in the germline V gene. This CDR3 is built from 14 residues. The sample was tumor tissue, taken from a patient who underwent chemoradiotherapy. The sequence derives from a human donor with HPV-associated anogenital cancer. The chain has TRBV5-6 and TRBJ1-2, with a tentative D call TRBD1 (5 bases). The CDR3 DNA is TGTGCCAGCAGCCTAGACAGATGGGCCGGTGGCTACACCTTC. Translating gives CASSLDRWAGGYTF.